A single sample is the source of the 22 T cell receptor beta chains below, sequenced in a study of cytomegalovirus exposure and HLA in healthy donors (dated by TCRdb to between 2016 and 2019). Receptor amplification or capture employed the immunoSEQ multiplex PCR assay. For the multiplex PCR, a mixture combining 60 forward primers for TCR Vbeta segments and 13 reverse primers for TCR Jbeta segments was used. This immuneACCESS table, as held by TCRdb, lists in-frame sequences with V and J called but not all clones. Of the missing ones, under half trace to an unresolved V gene in checked studies; the others have no known cause. The table held for this sample gives around 130,000 clones. The ten largest make up just under 2% of the sample. Sample: PBMCs. All receptors derive from a woman aged 60-75 years in good health and CMV-seronegative.

This chain uses TRBV5-6 with TRBJ1-4; unclear D gene. Trimming stripped 5 bases from V and 6 bases from J, with 8 bases between. CDR1 SGHDT and CDR2 YYEEEE come from the germline V gene. The CDR3 is made up of 12 amino acids. CDR3 region: CASSSMDEKLFF. For the CDR3, the DNA is TGTGCCAGCAGTAGTATGGATGAAAAACTGTTTTTT.

V is TRBV6-6 and J is TRBJ1-3; D call uncertain. CDR1 is MNHNY and CDR2 is SVGAGI in the germline V gene (reference sequence). The CDR3 length is 14 residues. V was cut by 4 bases and J by 5 bases, with 12 bases left in between. CDR3 protein: CASSSSGSRNTIYF. For the CDR3, the DNA is TGTGCCAGCAGTTCCTCGGGGAGTAGAAACACCATATATTTT.

This chain uses TRBV9 with TRBJ2-5; 11 bases agree with TRBD1. The last part of the DNA fits TRBJ2-7 better; the J call may be wrong. The V gene's germline CDR1 is SGDLS and CDR2 YYNGEE. The CDR3 loop spans 15 amino acids. The CDR3 protein is CASSVGTGGFYEQYF. CDR3 nucleotide sequence: TGTGCCAGCAGCGTCGGGACAGGGGGTTTTTACGAGCAGTACTTC.

This chain links TRBV25-1 with TRBJ2-2, with TRBD1 matching 7 bases. Looked up from germline, CDR1 is MGHDK and CDR2 is SYGVNS. The V segment lost 4 bases and the J segment 1 base; nucleotides outside the gene matches: 6. The CDR3 is made up of 16 amino acids. The CDR3 loop is CASSGRGQWNTGELFF. CDR3 bases: TGTGCCAGCAGTGGTAGGGGACAGTGGAACACCGGGGAGCTGTTTTTT.

V is TRBV7-9 and J is TRBJ2-3; D gene unclear. This CDR3 has 15 residues. V was clipped by 5 bases and J by 6 bases, with 18 bases between them. CDR1 and CDR2 from the germline V gene are SEHNR and FQNEAQ (reference sequence). CDR3 region: CASSPVKLASDTQYF. The DNA of the CDR3 is TGTGCCAGCAGCCCTGTCAAGCTTGCGTCGGATACGCAGTATTTT.

The chain links TRBV2 to TRBJ2-5; D is perhaps TRBD1 (5 bases). V was cut by 5 bases and J by 1 base, with 17 bases left in between. This CDR3 has 16 amino acids. Germline V gives CDR1 SNHLY, CDR2 FYNNEI. CDR3 coding DNA: TGTGCCAGCAGTTCCCCCCTGACAGCCGTCCAAGAGACCCAGTACTTC. Its translation is CASSSPLTAVQETQYF.

This chain uses TRBV19 with TRBJ2-1, with a possible D match to TRBD1 (6 bases). The germline gives CDR1 LNHDA, CDR2 SQIVND (reference sequence). The CDR3 is 17 residues long. V gave up 6 bases and J gave up 2 bases, with 20 bases separating them. The CDR3 spells CASSLQHGTSTYNEQFF. CDR3 coding DNA: TGTGCCAGTAGCCTACAGCACGGGACATCGACCTACAATGAGCAGTTCTTC. The complete variable domain, with remaining parts taken from reference TRBV19 and TRBJ2-1, reads DGGITQSPKYLFRKEGQNVTLSCEQNLNHDAMYWYRQDPGQGLRLIYYSQIVNDFQKGDIAEGYSVSREKKESFPLTVTSAQKNPTAFYLCASSLQHGTSTYNEQFFGPGTRLTVL.

The J gene is TRBJ1-2, the V gene TRBV5-1; TRBD1 might be the D (5 bases). CDR1 SGHRS and CDR2 YFSETQ come from the germline V gene. V was clipped by 2 bases and J by 4 bases, with 21 bases between them. CDR3 length equals 17 residues. DNA for the CDR3: TGCGCCAGCAGCTTTTTTGAGAAAGGGGCGCTGGGCTATGGCTACACCTTC. Protein sequence: CASSFFEKGALGYGYTF.

V gene TRBV7-9 combines with J gene TRBJ2-3, with D unresolved. This CDR3 is 12 amino acids long. Germline-derived CDR1 and CDR2 are SEHNR and FQNEAQ (reference sequence). Trimming took 2 bases from V and 4 from J, leaving 4 bases between them. The CDR3 nucleotides read TGTGCCAGCAGCTTACGGTCAGATACGCAGTATTTT. Encoded protein: CASSLRSDTQYF.

The rearrangement uses TRBV7-2 and TRBJ2-2, with 9 bases lining up with TRBD1. Germline loops: CDR1 SGHTA, CDR2 FQGNSA. This CDR3 region has 14 residues. V gave up 0 bases and J gave up 13 bases; unmatched junction bases: 6. CDR3 protein: CASSLASVDRGLFF. For the CDR3, the DNA is TGTGCCAGCAGCTTAGCTTCCGTGGACAGGGGGCTGTTTTTT.

The chain employs TRBV5-1 and TRBJ1-1; TRBD1 agrees at 8 bases. This CDR3 has 18 amino acids. With 4 bases clipped from V and 1 base from J, the junction kept 15 bases outside the gene matches. Germline CDR1 reads SGHRS; CDR2 reads YFSETQ. CDR3 DNA: TGCGCCAGCAGCATCCGACCACAGGGGGTAGGGGAGAACACTGAAGCTTTCTTT. Translating gives CASSIRPQGVGENTEAFF.

The chain carries TRBV5-1 and TRBJ1-3, with D perhaps matching TRBD1 (6 bases). CDR1 SGHRS and CDR2 YFSETQ come from the germline V gene. This CDR3 spans 13 amino acids. The germline V and J ends were trimmed by 4 bases and 5 bases, with 10 bases remaining between them. The CDR3 reads CASSETGRNTIYF. CDR3 nucleotides: TGCGCCAGCAGCGAGACAGGTAGAAACACCATATATTTT.

V is TRBV19 and J is TRBJ1-2, with TRBD1 matching over 8 bases. The ends lost 3 bases at V and 3 bases at J; junction bases unmatched: 3. The CDR3 sequence is 14 residues long. CDR1 and CDR2 (germline): LNHDA, SQIVND (reference sequence). CDR3 coding DNA: TGTGCCAGTAGTATTGACAGGGGTGACTATGGCTACACCTTC. Protein sequence: CASSIDRGDYGYTF.

The chain is built from TRBV28 and TRBJ1-6; the match to TRBD1 covers 7 bases. Germline V gene lookup returns CDR1 MDHEN and CDR2 SYDVKM. The V gene end was trimmed by 4 bases and the J gene end by 9 bases; junction bases not matched to a gene: 12. The CDR3 is made up of 16 amino acids. The CDR3 region is CASSSPLEGARSPLHF. CDR3 DNA: TGTGCCAGCAGTTCCCCCCTGGAGGGGGCCCGTTCACCCCTCCACTTT. Drawing the rest from reference TRBV28 and TRBJ1-6, the complete variable domain is DVKVTQSSRYLVKRTGEKVFLECVQDMDHENMFWYRQDPGLGLRLIYFSYDVKMKEKGDIPEGYSVSREKKERFSLILESASTNQTSMYLCASSSPLEGARSPLHFGNGTRLTVT.

The chain joins TRBV7-8 to TRBJ1-5; TRBD1 matches 9 bases. The germline V gene encodes CDR1 SGHVS and CDR2 FQNEAQ. The CDR3 covers 13 residues. V trimming: 7 bases; J trimming: 5 bases; junction bases outside the gene matches: 3. CDR3 nucleotides: TGTGCCAGCACCCGGGACAGGGATCAGCCCCAGCATTTT. Its translation is CASTRDRDQPQHF.

This chain connects TRBV28 to TRBJ1-1; 10 nucleotides agree with TRBD1. V dropped 4 bases and J dropped 4; count of bases not matched to a gene: 9. The CDR3 is made up of 16 amino acids. CDR1 MDHEN and CDR2 SYDVKM come from the germline V gene. The CDR3 region has the DNA TGTGCCAGCAGTTCCCCTGGGACAGGGGCCCGCACTGAAGCTTTCTTT. Translated: CASSSPGTGARTEAFF.

As concerns this clone: Other DNA sequences in the same sample also yield this CDR3. The CDR3 is CASSLGSQETQYF. The CDR3 DNA follows: TGCGCCAGCAGCTTGGGCAGCCAAGAGACCCAGTACTTC. The V gene is TRBV5-1, the J gene TRBJ2-5, with D unclear. Germline assignment: CDR1 SGHRS and CDR2 YFSETQ. This CDR3 has 13 residues. V was cut by 0 bases and J by 1 base, with 4 bases left in between.

The chain combines TRBV28 with TRBJ2-3; TRBD2 aligns across 8 bases. Looked up from germline, CDR1 is MDHEN and CDR2 is SYDVKM. Unmatched junction bases numbered 12, after V lost 4 bases and J lost 6 bases. The length of the CDR3 is 16 residues. CDR3 protein: CASSSSASGPLDTQYF. DNA of the CDR3: TGTGCCAGCAGTTCCTCGGCTAGCGGGCCTTTGGATACGCAGTATTTT.

Written as DNA, the CDR3 is TGTGCCACCAGCAGAGATCCCCCTACAGAATCCGAAGCTTTCTTT. Encoded protein: CATSRDPPTESEAFF. J is TRBJ1-1 and V is TRBV15; D uncertain. This CDR3 is 15 amino acids long. Germline CDR1 LNHNV, CDR2 YYDKDF (reference sequence). Trimming left V 0 bases short and J 8 bases short, with 16 bases between.

The chain combines TRBV19 with TRBJ2-5; 9 bases are shared with TRBD2. The trim removed 2 bases at V and 1 base at J, leaving 5 bases unmatched. Germline assignment: CDR1 LNHDA and CDR2 SQIVND (reference sequence). The CDR3 runs 16 residues. CDR3 bases: TGTGCCAGTAGTATACTCTTTAGCGGGAGCCAAGAGACCCAGTACTTC. It translates to CASSILFSGSQETQYF.

V and J are TRBV29-1 and TRBJ1-2, with D unclear. The length of the CDR3 is 12 residues. V lost 2 bases, J lost 4 bases, and 8 bases lay in between. The germline V gene encodes CDR1 SQVTM and CDR2 ANQGSEA. For the CDR3, the DNA is TGCAGCGTTGAACGGGTAGCCTATGGCTACACCTTC. Amino acid sequence: CSVERVAYGYTF.

The chain joins TRBV11-2 to TRBJ2-7, with 9 bases matching TRBD2. Losses at the gene ends were 0 bases for V and 5 bases for J; bases not matched to a gene: 5. The CDR3 consists of 15 residues. Germline V CDR1 and CDR2: SGHAT, FQNNGV. Here the CDR3 DNA reads TGTGCCAGCAGCTTAGATCCTAGCGGGGTGCACGAGCAGTACTTC. It translates to CASSLDPSGVHEQYF.